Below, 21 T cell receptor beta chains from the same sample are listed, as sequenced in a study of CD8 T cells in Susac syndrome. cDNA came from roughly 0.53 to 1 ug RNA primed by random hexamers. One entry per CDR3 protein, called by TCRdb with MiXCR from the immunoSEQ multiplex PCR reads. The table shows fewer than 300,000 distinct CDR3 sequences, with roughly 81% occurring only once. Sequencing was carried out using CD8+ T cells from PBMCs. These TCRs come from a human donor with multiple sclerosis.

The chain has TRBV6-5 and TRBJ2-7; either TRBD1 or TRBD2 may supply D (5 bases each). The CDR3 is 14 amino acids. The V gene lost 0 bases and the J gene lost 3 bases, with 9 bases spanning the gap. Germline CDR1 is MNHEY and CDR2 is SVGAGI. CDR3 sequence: CASSYSTEGYEQYF. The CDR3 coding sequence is TGTGCCAGCAGTTACTCGACAGAGGGCTACGAGCAGTACTTC.

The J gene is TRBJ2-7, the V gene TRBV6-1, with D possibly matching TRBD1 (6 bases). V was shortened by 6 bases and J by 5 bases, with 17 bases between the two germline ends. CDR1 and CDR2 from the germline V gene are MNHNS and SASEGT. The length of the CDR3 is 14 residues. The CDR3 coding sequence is TGTGCCAGCAGCTGGGGGCAGGGACGGGACGAGCAGTACTTC. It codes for CASSWGQGRDEQYF.

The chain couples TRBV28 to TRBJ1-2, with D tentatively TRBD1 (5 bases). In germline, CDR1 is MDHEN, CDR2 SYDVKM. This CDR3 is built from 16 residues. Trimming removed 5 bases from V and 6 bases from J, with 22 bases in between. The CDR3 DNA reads TGTGCCAGCAGTGGCCCGGGGGGGGGACCTCTGAATGGCTACACCTTC. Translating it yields CASSGPGGGPLNGYTF.

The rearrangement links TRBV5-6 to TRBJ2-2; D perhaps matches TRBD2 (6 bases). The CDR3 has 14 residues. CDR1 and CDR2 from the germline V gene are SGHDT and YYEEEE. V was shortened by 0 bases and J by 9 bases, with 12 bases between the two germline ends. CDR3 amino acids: CASSLALGGRELFF. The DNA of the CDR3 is TGTGCCAGCAGCTTGGCTCTGGGAGGCCGGGAGCTGTTTTTT.

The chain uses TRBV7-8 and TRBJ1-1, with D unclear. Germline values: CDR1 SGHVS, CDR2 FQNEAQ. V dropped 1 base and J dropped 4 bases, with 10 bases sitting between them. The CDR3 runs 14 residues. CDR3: CASSLGVGVTEAFF. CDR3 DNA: TGTGCCAGCAGCTTAGGGGTCGGGGTCACTGAAGCTTTCTTT. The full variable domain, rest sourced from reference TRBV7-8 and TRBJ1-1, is GAGVSQSPRYKVAKRGQDVALRCDPISGHVSLFWYQQALGQGPEFLTYFQNEAQLDKSGLPSDRFFAERPEGSVSTLKIQRTQQEDSAVYLCASSLGVGVTEAFFGQGTRLTVV.

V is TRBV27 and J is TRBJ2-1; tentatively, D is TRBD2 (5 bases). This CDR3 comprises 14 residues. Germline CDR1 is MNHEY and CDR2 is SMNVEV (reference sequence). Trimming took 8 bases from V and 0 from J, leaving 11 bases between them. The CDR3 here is CASSAGSSYNEQFF. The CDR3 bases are TGTGCCAGCTCGGCGGGCAGCTCCTACAATGAGCAGTTCTTC.

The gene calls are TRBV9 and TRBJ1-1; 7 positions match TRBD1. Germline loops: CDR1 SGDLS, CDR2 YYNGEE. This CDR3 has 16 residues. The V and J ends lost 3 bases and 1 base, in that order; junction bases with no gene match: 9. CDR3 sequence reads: CASSANPTGSNTEAFF. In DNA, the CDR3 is TGTGCCAGCAGCGCCAACCCGACAGGGTCGAACACTGAAGCTTTCTTT.

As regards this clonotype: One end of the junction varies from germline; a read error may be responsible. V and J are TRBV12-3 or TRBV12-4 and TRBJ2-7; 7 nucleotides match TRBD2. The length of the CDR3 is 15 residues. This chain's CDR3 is CASSWGSGVSNEQYF. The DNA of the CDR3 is TGTGCCAGCAGTTGGGGGAGCGGGGTCTCCAACGAGCAGTACTTC.

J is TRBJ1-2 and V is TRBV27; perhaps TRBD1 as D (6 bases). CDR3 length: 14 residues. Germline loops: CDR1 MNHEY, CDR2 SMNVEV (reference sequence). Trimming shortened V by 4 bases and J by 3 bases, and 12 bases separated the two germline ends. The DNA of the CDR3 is TGTGCCAGCAGTTATGTAAGGGGGGACTATGGCTACACCTTC. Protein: CASSYVRGDYGYTF.

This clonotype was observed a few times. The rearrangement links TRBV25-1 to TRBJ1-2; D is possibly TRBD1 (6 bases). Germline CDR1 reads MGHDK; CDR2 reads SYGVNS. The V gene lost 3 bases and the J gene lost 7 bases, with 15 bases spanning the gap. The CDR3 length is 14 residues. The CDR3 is CASSDQGGYTGYTF. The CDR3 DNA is TGTGCCAGCAGTGATCAAGGGGGTTACACTGGCTACACCTTC.

CDR3 bases: TGTGCCAGCAGCTTAGGCGAGGGCAGCTTTGAAGAGCAGTACTTC. Amino acid sequence: CASSLGEGSFEEQYF. This chain connects TRBV11-1 to TRBJ2-7; possible D gene TRBD2, 5 bases. The V and J ends lost 1 base and 7 bases respectively, with 17 bases between them. CDR3 length: 15 amino acids. Germline V gives CDR1 SGHAT, CDR2 FQDESV (reference sequence).

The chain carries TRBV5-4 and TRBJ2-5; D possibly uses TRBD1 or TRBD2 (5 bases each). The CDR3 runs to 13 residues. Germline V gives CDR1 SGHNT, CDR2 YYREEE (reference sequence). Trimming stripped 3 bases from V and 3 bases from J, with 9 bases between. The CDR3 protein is CASSWDLEETQYF. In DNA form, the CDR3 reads TGTGCCAGCAGCTGGGACCTGGAAGAGACCCAGTACTTC. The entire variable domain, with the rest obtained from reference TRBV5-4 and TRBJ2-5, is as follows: ETGVTQSPTHLIKTRGQQVTLRCSSQSGHNTVSWYQQALGQGPQFIFQYYREEENGRGNFPPRFSGLQFPNYSSELNVNALELDDSALYLCASSWDLEETQYFGPGTRLLVL.

CDR3 sequence: CSARVNTGELFF. In nucleotides, the CDR3 is TGCAGTGCTAGAGTTAACACCGGGGAGCTGTTTTTT. The V gene is TRBV20-1, the J gene TRBJ2-2; no reliable D call. There are 12 residues in the CDR3. Deletions cut 1 base from V and 2 bases from J, with 2 bases between. Per germline, CDR1 DFQATT and CDR2 SNEGSKA (reference sequence).

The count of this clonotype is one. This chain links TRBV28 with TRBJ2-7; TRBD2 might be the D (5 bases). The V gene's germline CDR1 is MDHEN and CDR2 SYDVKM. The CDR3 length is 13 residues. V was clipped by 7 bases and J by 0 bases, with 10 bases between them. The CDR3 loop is CASTGRASYEQYF. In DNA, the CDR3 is TGTGCCAGCACCGGGCGGGCCTCCTACGAGCAGTACTTC.

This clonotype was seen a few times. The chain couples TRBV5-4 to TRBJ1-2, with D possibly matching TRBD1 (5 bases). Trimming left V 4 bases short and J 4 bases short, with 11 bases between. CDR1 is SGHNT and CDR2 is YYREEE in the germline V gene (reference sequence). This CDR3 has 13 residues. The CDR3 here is CASSPGQIYGYTF. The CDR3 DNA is TGTGCCAGCAGCCCCGGACAAATCTATGGCTACACCTTC.

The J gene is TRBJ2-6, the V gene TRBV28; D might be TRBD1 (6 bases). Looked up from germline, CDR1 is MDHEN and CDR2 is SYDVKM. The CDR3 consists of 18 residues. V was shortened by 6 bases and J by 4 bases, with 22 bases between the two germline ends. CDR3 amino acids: CASRPRDTDLSGANVLTF. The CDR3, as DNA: TGTGCCAGCAGACCCCGGGACACGGACCTATCAGGGGCCAACGTCCTGACTTTC.

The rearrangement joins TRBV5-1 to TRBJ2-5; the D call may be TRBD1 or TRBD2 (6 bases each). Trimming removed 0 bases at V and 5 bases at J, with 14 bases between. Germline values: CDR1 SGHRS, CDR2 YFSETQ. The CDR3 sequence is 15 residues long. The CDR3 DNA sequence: TGCGCCAGCAGCTTGGCCGTCGGGGGCCTGGAGACCCAGTACTTC. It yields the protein CASSLAVGGLETQYF.

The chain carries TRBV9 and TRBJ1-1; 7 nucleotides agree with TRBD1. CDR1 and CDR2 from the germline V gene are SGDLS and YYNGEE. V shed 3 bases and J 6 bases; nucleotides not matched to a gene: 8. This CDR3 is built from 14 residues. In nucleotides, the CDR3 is TGTGCCAGCAGCGGCTATGAGGGGGCCGCTGAAGCTTTCTTT. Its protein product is CASSGYEGAAEAFF. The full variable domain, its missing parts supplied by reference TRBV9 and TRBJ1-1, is DSGVTQTPKHLITATGQRVTLRCSPRSGDLSVYWYQQSLDQGLQFLIQYYNGEERAKGNILERFSAQQFPDLHSELNLSSLELGDSALYFCASSGYEGAAEAFFGQGTRLTVV.

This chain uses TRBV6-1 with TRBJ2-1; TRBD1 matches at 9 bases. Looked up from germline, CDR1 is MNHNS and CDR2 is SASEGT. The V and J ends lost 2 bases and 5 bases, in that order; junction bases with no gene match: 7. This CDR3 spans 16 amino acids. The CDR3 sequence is CASSESPRQGDNEQFF. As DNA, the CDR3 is TGTGCCAGCAGTGAAAGTCCGCGACAGGGGGACAATGAGCAGTTCTTC.

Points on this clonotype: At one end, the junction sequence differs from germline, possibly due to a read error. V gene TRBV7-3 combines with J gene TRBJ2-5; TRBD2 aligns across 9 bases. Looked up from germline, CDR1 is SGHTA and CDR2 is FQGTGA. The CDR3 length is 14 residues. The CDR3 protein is CASSYSGSQETRYF. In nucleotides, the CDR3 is TGTGCCAGCAGCTATAGCGGGAGCCAAGAGACCCGGTACTTC.

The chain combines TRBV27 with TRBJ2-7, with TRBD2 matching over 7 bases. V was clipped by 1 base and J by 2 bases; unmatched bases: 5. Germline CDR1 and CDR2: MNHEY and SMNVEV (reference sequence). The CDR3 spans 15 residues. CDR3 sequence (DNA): TGTGCCAGCAGTTTATATGCGGGGGTTACCTACGAGCAGTACTTC. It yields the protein CASSLYAGVTYEQYF.